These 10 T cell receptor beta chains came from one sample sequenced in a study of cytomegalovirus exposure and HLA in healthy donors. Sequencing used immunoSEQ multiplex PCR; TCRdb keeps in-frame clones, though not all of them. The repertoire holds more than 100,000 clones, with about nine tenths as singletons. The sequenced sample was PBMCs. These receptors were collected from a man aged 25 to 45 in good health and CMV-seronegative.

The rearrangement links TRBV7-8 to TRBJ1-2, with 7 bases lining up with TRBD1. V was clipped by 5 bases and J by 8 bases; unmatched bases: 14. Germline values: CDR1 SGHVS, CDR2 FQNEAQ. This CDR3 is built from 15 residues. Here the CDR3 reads CASSRFIGGAGGYTF. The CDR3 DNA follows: TGTGCCAGCAGCCGATTTATAGGGGGCGCGGGGGGCTACACCTTC.

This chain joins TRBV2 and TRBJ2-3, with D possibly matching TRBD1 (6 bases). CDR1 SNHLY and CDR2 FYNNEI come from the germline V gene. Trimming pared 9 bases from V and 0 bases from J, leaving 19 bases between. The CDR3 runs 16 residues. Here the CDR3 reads CASSRGQTDSTDTQYF. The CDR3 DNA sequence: TGTGCCAGTAGTCGCGGACAGACCGATAGCACAGATACGCAGTATTTT.

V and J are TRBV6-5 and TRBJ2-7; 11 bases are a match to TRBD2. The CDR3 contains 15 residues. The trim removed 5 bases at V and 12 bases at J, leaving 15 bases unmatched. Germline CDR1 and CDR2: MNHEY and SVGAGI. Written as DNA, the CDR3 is TGTGCCAGCAGTCCTCATAGCGGGAGGGGCACCCTTCGGTACTTC. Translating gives CASSPHSGRGTLRYF.

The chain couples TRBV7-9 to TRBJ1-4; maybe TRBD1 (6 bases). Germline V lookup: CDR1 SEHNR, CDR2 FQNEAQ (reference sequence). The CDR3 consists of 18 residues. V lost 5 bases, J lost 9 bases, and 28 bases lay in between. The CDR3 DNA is TGTGCCAGCAGCCCCAGCATGGCTACCGGGACATTGGCGAAAAAACTGTTTTTT. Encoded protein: CASSPSMATGTLAKKLFF.

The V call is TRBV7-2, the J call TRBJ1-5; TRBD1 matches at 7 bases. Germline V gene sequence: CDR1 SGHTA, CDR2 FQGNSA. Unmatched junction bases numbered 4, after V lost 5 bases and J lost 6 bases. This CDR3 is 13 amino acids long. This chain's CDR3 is CASSPDRVQPQHF. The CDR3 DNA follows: TGTGCCAGCAGCCCCGACAGGGTTCAGCCCCAGCATTTT.

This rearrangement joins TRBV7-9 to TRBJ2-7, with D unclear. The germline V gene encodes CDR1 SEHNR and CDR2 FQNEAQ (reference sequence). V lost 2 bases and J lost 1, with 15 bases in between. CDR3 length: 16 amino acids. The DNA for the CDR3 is TGTGCCAGCAGCTTAACGTTCGGAGCCGGATCCTACGAGCAGTACTTC. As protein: CASSLTFGAGSYEQYF.

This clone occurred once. CDR3 bases: TGTGCCAGCAGCGAGGGAGGAGATACGCAGTATTTT. Amino acids: CASSEGGDTQYF. The chain links TRBV7-2 to TRBJ2-3; D may be TRBD2 (6 bases). Trimming pared 5 bases from V and 5 bases from J, leaving 8 bases between. The CDR3 is made up of 12 amino acids. Germline V gene data show CDR1 as SGHTA and CDR2 as FQGNSA.

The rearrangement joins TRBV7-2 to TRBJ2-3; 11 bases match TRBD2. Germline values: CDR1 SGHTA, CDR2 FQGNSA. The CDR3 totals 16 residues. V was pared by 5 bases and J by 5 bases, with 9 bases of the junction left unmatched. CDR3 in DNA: TGTGCCAGCAGCCCTGTAGCGGGAGGGCTCGGAGATACGCAGTATTTT. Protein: CASSPVAGGLGDTQYF.

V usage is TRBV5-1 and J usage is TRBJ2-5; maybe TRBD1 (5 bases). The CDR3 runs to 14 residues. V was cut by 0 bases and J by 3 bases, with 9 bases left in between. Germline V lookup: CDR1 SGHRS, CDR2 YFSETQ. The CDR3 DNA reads TGCGCCAGCAGCTTGGGGGTGACAGAAGAGACCCAGTACTTC. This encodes CASSLGVTEETQYF.

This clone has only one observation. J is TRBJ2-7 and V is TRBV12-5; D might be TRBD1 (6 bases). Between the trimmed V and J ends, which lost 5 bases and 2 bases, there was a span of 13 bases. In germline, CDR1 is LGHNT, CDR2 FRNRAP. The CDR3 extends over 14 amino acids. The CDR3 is CASGHPGVPYEQYF. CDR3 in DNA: TGTGCTAGTGGTCACCCAGGGGTCCCCTACGAGCAGTACTTC.